This paragraph reports one T cell receptor beta chain. The antigen is undetermined. V was clipped by 3 bases and J by 4 bases, with 9 bases between them. The CDR3 length is 13 residues. This record belongs to a study of neurological immune-mediated disorders. Study-level points and caveats: Phylogenetic analysis grouped 18 of 34 multiple sclerosis patients' repertoires together, suggesting a possible repertoire signature.

The cDNA was synthesized by 5'RACE incorporating 10-nucleotide random UMIs. A single record per CDR3 protein comes from TCRdb applying MiXCR to the 5' RACE reads. The sample has 95,000 to 150,000 distinct CDR3 sequences, more than 2.5% seen once; the top ten hold about 1.2%. This clonotype originated in a woman in her 30s with multiple sclerosis. The sample was PBMCs. The chain recombines TRBV12-3 or TRBV12-4 with TRBJ2-5; weak D call: TRBD1 (5 bases). The CDR3 reads CASSFRGPETQYF. In DNA, the CDR3 is TGTGCCAGCAGTTTTAGGGGTCCAGAGACCCAGTACTTC.